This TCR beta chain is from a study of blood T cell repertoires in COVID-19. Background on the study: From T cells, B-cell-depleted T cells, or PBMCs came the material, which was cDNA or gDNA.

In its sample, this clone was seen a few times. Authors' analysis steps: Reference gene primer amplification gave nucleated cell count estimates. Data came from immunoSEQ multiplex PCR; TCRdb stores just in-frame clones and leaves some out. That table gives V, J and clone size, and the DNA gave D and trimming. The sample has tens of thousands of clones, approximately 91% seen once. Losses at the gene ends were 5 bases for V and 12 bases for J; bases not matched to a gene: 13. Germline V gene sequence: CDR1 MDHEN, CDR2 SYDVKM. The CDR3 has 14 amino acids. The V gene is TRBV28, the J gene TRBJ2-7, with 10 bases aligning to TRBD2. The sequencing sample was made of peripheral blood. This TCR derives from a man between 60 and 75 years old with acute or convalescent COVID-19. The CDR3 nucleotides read TGTGCCAGCAGTCCCCGACTAGCGGGTGGGTTCAGGTACTTC. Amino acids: CASSPRLAGGFRYF.